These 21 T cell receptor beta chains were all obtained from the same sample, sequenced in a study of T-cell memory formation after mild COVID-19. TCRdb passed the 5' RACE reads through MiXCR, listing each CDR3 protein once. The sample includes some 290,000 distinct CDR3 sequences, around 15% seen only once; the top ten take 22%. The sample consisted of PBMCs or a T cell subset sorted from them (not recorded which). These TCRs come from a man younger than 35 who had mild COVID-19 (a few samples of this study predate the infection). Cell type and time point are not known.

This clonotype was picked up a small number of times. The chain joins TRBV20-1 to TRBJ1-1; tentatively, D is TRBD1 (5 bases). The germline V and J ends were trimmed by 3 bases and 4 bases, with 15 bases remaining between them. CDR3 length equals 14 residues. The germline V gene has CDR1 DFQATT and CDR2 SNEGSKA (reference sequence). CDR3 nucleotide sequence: TGCAGTGCTAGTTCGGTCGGGGGGAGCACTGAAGCTTTCTTT. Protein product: CSASSVGGSTEAFF.

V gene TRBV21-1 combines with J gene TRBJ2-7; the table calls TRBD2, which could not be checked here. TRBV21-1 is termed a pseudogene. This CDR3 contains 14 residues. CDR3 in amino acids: CASSKGGLGNRQYV. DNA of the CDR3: TGTGCCAGCAGCAAAGGAGGGCTAGGCAATCGGCAGTACGTC.

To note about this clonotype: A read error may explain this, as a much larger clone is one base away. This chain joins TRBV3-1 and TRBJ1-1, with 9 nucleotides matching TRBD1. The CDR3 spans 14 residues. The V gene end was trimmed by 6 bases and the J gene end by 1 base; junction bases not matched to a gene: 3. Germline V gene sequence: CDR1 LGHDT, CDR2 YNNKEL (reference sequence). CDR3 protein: CASRRGQGNTEAFF. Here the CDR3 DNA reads TGTGCCAGCAGACGGGGACAGGGGAACACTGAAGCTTTCTTT.

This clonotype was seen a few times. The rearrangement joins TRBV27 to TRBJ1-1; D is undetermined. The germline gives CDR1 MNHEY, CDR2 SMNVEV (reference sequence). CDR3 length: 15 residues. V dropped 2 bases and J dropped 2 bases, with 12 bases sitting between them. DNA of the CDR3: TGTGCCAGCAGTTTAGATGAACCTCCAAACACTGAAGCTTTCTTT. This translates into CASSLDEPPNTEAFF.

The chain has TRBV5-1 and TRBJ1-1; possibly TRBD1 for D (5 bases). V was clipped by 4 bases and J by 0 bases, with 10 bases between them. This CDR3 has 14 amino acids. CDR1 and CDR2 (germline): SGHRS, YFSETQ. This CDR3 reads CASSIQVMNTEAFF. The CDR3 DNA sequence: TGCGCCAGCAGCATACAGGTTATGAACACTGAAGCTTTCTTT.

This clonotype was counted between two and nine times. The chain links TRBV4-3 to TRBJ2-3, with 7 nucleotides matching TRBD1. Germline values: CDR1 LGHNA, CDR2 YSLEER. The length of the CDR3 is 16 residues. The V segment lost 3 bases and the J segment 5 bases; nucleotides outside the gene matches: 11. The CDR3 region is CASSQGQPKDGDTQYF. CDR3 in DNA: TGCGCCAGCAGCCAGGGACAGCCGAAGGATGGAGATACGCAGTATTTT.

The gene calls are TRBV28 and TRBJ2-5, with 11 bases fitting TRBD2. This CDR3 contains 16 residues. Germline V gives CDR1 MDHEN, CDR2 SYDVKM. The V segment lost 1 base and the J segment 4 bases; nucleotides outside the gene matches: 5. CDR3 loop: CASSLSVAGGLETQYF. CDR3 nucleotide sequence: TGTGCCAGCAGTTTATCGGTAGCGGGGGGGCTAGAGACCCAGTACTTC.

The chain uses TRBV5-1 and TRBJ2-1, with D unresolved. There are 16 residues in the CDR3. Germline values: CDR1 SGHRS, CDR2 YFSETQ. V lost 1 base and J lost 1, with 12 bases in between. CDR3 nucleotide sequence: TGCGCCAGCAGCTTGATGCTGGGCCAGTCCTACAATGAGCAGTTCTTC. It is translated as CASSLMLGQSYNEQFF.

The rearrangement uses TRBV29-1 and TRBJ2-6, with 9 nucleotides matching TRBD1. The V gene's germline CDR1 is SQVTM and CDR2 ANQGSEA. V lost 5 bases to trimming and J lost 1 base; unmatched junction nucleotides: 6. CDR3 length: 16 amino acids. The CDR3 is CSVSGQGESGANVLTF. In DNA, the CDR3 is TGCAGCGTTTCGGGACAGGGAGAGTCTGGGGCCAACGTCCTGACTTTC.

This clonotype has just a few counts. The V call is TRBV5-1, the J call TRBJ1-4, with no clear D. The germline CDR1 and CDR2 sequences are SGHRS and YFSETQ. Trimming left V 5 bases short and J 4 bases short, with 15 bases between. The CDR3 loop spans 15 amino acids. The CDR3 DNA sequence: TGCGCCAGCAGTTCATTGGACCGCAGTAATGAAAAACTGTTTTTT. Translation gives CASSSLDRSNEKLFF.

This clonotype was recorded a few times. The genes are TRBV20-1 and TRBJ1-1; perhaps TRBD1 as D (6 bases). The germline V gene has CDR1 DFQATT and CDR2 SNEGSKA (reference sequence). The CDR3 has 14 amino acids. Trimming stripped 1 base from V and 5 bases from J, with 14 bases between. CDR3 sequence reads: CSARAGGFGTEAFF. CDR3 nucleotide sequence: TGCAGTGCTAGAGCGGGGGGCTTCGGGACTGAAGCTTTCTTT.

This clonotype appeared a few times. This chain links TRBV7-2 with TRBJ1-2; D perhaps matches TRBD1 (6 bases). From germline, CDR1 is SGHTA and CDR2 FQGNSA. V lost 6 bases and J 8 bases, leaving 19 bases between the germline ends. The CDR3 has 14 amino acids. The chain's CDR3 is CASRRSGQPGGYTF. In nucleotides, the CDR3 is TGTGCCAGCAGACGATCCGGACAGCCGGGCGGCTACACCTTC.

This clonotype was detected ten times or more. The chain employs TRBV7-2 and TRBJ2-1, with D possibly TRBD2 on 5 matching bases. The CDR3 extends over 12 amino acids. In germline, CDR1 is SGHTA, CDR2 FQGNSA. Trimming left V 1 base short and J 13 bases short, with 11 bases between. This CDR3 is CASSLEYGIQFF. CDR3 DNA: TGTGCCAGCAGCTTAGAGTACGGGATTCAGTTCTTC.

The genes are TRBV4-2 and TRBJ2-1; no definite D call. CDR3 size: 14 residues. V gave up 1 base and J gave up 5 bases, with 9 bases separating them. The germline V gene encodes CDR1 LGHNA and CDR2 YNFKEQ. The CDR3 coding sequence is TGTGCCAGCAGCCAAGTCGGTCACCACAATGAGCAGTTCTTC. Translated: CASSQVGHHNEQFF.

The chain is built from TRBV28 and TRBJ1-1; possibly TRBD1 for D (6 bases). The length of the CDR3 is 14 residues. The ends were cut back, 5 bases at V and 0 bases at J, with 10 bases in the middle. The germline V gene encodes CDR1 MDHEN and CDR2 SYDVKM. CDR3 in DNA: TGTGCCAGCAGTCGGGGGCTAATGAACACTGAAGCTTTCTTT. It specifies CASSRGLMNTEAFF.

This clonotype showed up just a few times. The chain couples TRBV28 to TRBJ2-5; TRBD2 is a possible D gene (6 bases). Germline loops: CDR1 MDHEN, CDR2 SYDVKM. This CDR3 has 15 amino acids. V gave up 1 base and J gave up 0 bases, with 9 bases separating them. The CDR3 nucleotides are TGTGCCAGCAGTTTATTTAGCGGAGACCAAGAGACCCAGTACTTC. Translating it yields CASSLFSGDQETQYF.

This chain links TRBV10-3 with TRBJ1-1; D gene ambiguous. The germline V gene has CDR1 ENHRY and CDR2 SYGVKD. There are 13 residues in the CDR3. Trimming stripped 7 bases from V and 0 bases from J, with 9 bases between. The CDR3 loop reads CAITSTVNTEAFF. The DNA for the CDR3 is TGTGCCATCACCTCGACGGTGAACACTGAAGCTTTCTTT.

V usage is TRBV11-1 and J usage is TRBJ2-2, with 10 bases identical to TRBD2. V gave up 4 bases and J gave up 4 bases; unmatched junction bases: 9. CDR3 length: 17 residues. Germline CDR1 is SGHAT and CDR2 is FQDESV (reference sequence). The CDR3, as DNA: TGTGCCAGCAGCTACCGAAGCGGGGGGGCCGTCACCGGGGAGCTGTTTTTT. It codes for CASSYRSGGAVTGELFF.

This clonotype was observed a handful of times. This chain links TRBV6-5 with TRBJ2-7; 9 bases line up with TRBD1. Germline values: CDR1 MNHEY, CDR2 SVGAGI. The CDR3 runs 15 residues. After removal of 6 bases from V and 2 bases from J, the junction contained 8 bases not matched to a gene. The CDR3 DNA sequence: TGTGCCAGCAGGAGATCCGGACAGGGGACCTACGAGCAGTACTTC. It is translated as CASRRSGQGTYEQYF.

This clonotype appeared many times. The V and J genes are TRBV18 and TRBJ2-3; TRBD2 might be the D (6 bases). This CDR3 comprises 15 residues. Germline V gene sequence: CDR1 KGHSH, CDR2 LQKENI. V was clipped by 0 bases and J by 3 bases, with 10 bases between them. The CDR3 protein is CASSPPRGGTDTQYF. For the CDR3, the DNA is TGTGCCAGCTCACCACCTAGAGGAGGGACAGATACGCAGTATTTT.

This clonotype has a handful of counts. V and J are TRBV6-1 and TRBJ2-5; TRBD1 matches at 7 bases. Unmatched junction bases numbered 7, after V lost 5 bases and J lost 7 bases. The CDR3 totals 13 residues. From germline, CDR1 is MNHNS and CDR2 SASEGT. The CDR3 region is CASSRQGWATQYF. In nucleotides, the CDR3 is TGTGCCAGCAGTCGACAGGGTTGGGCGACCCAGTACTTC.